Below are 5 T cell receptor beta chains sequenced from a single sample in a study of T cell repertoires in cytomegalovirus infection. TCRdb recomputed calls from the reads with MiXCR, one row per CDR3 protein. Of around 70,000 distinct CDR3 sequences in the sample, 4% were seen once. Material for sequencing was PBMCs. The source of these receptors is a human donor in good health (CMV status not recorded). Some clones in this sample may be carry-over from other donors' samples.

There are many counts of this clonotype. This chain connects TRBV6-2 or TRBV6-3 to TRBJ1-2; D gene uncertain. V dropped 5 bases and J dropped 4 bases, with 11 bases sitting between them. CDR3 length: 13 amino acids. Germline V gene sequence: CDR1 MNHEY, CDR2 SVGEGT. DNA for the CDR3: TGTGCCAGCAGTACCGGACCGTTCTATGGCTACACCTTC. This encodes CASSTGPFYGYTF.

This clonotype was counted ten times or more. The chain couples TRBV7-2 to TRBJ2-1; D uncertain. V was cut by 2 bases and J by 0 bases, with 8 bases left in between. The length of the CDR3 is 15 residues. Germline CDR1 is SGHTA and CDR2 is FQGNSA. The CDR3 DNA reads as TGTGCCAGCAGCTTAACCTACAGCTCCTACAATGAGCAGTTCTTC. Its translation is CASSLTYSSYNEQFF.

There are many counts of this clonotype. The chain employs TRBV7-2 and TRBJ1-6; D not resolved. V lost 1 base and J 0 bases, leaving 7 bases between the germline ends. The germline V gene encodes CDR1 SGHTA and CDR2 FQGNSA. CDR3 length: 16 residues. CDR3 coding DNA: TGTGCCAGCAGCTTAGATCGGAGCTCCTATAATTCACCCCTCCACTTT. This translates into CASSLDRSSYNSPLHF.

The table lists this clonotype with many counts. The V gene is TRBV7-4, the J gene TRBJ1-6, with D unresolved. Trimming stripped 2 bases from V and 7 bases from J, with 21 bases between. The CDR3 has 18 residues. Germline-derived CDR1 and CDR2 are SGHVT and SQSDAQ. Here the CDR3 DNA reads TGTGCCAGCAGCTTACCTTGTAGGGTGGGGTTTTGGAATTCACCCCTCCACTTT. Protein product: CASSLPCRVGFWNSPLHF.

There are many counts of this clonotype. The gene calls are TRBV2 and TRBJ1-1, with 9 bases identical to TRBD1. This CDR3 region has 14 residues. Losses at the gene ends were 1 base for V and 6 bases for J; bases not matched to a gene: 3. The V gene's germline CDR1 is SNHLY and CDR2 FYNNEI. CDR3 coding DNA: TGTGCCAGCAGTGAAGGGGGGACAGGGTCTGAAGCTTTCTTT. Translating it yields CASSEGGTGSEAFF.